Listed below are T cell receptor beta chains from one sample, sequenced in a study of T cell changes during pregnancy in multiple sclerosis. Sequencing used immunoSEQ multiplex PCR; TCRdb keeps in-frame clones, though not all of them. The data hold some 41,000 clones, with approximately 90% observed a single time. Sequences were obtained from PBMCs (not recorded whether the cells were cultured). The receptor source for this set is a female donor with multiple sclerosis, enrolled in a pregnancy study. The CDR3 runs from the conserved cysteine through the conserved F or W. The D gene is left open where the match is weak.

J: TRBJ1-4
V: TRBV28
D: TRBD1
DNA: TGTGCCAGCAGTGCCTCCGGGACAGTTCTTGAAAAACTGTTTTTT
CDR3: CASSASGTVLEKLFF

J: TRBJ1-3
V: TRBV5-4
D: TRBD1
DNA: TGTGCCAGCAGCCGACCTGGGACAGCTGGAAACACCATATATTTT
CDR3: CASSRPGTAGNTIYF

J: TRBJ2-7
V: TRBV9
D: TRBD1
DNA: TGTGCCAGCAGCGGCCGCATGACAGGGAGCTCCTACGAGCAGTACTTC
CDR3: CASSGRMTGSSYEQYF

J: TRBJ2-1
V: TRBV7-7
D: .
DNA: TGTGCCAGCAGCTTGACAGGGTGGACTAAGCAGTTCTTC
CDR3: CASSLTGWTKQFF

J: TRBJ2-7
V: TRBV27
D: TRBD1
DNA: TGTGCCAGCAGTTACGGACAGGGGGAGATTTACGAGCAGTACTTC
CDR3: CASSYGQGEIYEQYF

J: TRBJ2-2
V: TRBV7-2
D: .
DNA: TGTGCCAGCAGCTTATTTATGGGTGGGGCCGACACCGGGGAGCTGTTTTTT
CDR3: CASSLFMGGADTGELFF

J: TRBJ2-7
V: TRBV10-3
D: .
DNA: TGTGCCATCAGTGGTTTGGGGATGGCCGAGCAGTACTTC
CDR3: CAISGLGMAEQYF

J: TRBJ1-4
V: TRBV30
D: TRBD1
DNA: TGTGCCTGGGGGAGGGGGCTAGGGGAAAAACTGTTTTTT
CDR3: CAWGRGLGEKLFF

J: TRBJ1-2
V: TRBV5-6
D: .
DNA: TGTGCCAGCAGGGTTGGGCATTCTAACTATGGCTACACCTTC
CDR3: CASRVGHSNYGYTF

J: TRBJ2-3
V: TRBV19
D: .
DNA: TGTGCCAGTAGTGGAGCAGGTAACACAGATACGCAGTATTTT
CDR3: CASSGAGNTDTQYF

J: TRBJ2-7
V: TRBV10-1
D: .
DNA: TGCGCCAGCAGTGACGGACACCAAGCCTACGAGCAGTACTTC
CDR3: CASSDGHQAYEQYF